Sequencing of this T cell receptor beta chain was carried out in a study of cytomegalovirus exposure and HLA in healthy donors. Unmatched junction bases numbered 4, after V lost 5 bases and J lost 4 bases. This CDR3 is 14 amino acids long. From germline, CDR1 is MNHEY and CDR2 SMNVEV (reference sequence). Use of 60 Vbeta and 13 Jbeta primers characterized the PCR. Using immunoSEQ multiplex PCR, the repertoire was profiled, and TCRdb retains in-frame clones only, with some absent. The sample consists of fewer than 250,000 clones, around 82% of them appearing once. The rearrangement uses TRBV27 and TRBJ1-4; 7 nucleotides align to TRBD1. Sequenced material: PBMCs. The TCR originated in a man in his forties in good health and CMV-seropositive. DNA of the CDR3: TGTGCCAGCAGTAGACAGGGTATTAATGAAAAACTGTTTTTT. Residues: CASSRQGINEKLFF.